Below, one T cell receptor beta chain is given with its context. The data stem from a study of beta chain features in type 1 diabetes. Study summary: Summed over all samples, the examined sorted cells came to 95 million to 120 million.

On average, the one heparinised blood draw given by each donor was about 116 mL. CDR1 and CDR2 from the germline V gene are SGHNT and YENEEA. V lost 6 bases to trimming and J lost 3 bases, with 8 bases between them. The CDR3 extends over 12 amino acids. Expressed TCRB transcripts were sequenced because the isolated RNA had all been reverse transcribed beforehand. The data were produced by immunoSEQ multiplex PCR, yet TCRdb's version contains in-frame clones alone and is incomplete. Counted here are 450,000 or so clones, around 10% occurring once; the ten biggest clones make up 0.045% to 0.06%. This clonotype was sampled from a woman aged 18-29 years in good health. The material sequenced was naive CD4+ T cells from blood. The gene calls are TRBV11-3 and TRBJ1-1; no definite D call. The CDR3 protein is CASSLSDTEAFF. Written as DNA, the CDR3 is TGTGCCAGCAGTCTTAGCGACACTGAAGCTTTCTTT.